This is a list of T cell receptor beta chains from one sample in a study of T cells expressing NK-cell markers. Each CDR3 protein gets one entry in TCRdb, which reprocessed the 5' RACE reads and gives no DNA. This sample carries around 110,000 distinct CDR3 sequences, with around 18% going to the ten biggest clones. Sequencing was done on a sample of blood T cells: a sorted CD56 or NKG2C T cell subset, CD4+ or CD8+ T cells, or bulk PBMC T cells (not recorded which). The receptors originated from a woman between 18 and 69 years old in good health. CDR3s include the opening cysteine and the closing phenylalanine or tryptophan.

TRBV6-2/TRBV6-3	TRBJ2-7	13	CASSLGSMGEQYF
TRBV20-1	TRBJ1-6	12	CSARDTGLYLHF
TRBV7-9	TRBJ2-1	12	CASPSGGNEQFF
TRBV29-1	TRBJ2-1	15	CSVEEGQGPYNEQFF
TRBV4-3	TRBJ1-1	13	CASSQEGMAEAFF
TRBV29-1	TRBJ2-2	12	CSVELNTGELFF
TRBV7-8	TRBJ2-7	17	CASSLTGRDSDFDEQYF
TRBV15	TRBJ1-4	14	CATSSAGTNEKLFF
TRBV7-8	TRBJ2-3	14	CATYSGGGTDTQYF
TRBV12-3/TRBV12-4	TRBJ2-5	16	CASADSGTGGGETQYF
TRBV29-1	TRBJ2-2	12	CSVIGGTGELFF
TRBV4-2	TRBJ2-2	16	CASSPMTGMDTGELFF
TRBV15	TRBJ2-2	15	CATGTGRGNTGELFF
TRBV28	TRBJ1-2	14	CASSLGGIHYGYTF
TRBV6-1	TRBJ2-3	14	CASSEGLAPDTQYF
TRBV5-1	TRBJ2-5	15	CASSLEDWGQETQYF
TRBV9	TRBJ2-1	15	CASSERGGSDNEQFF
TRBV5-1	TRBJ1-1	14	CASSLGDVNTEAFF
TRBV7-6	TRBJ2-3	14	CASSLVGGTDTQYF
TRBV4-2	TRBJ2-7	16	CASSQAGDSNSHEQYF
TRBV28	TRBJ2-3	14	CASSPRLIPDTQYF
TRBV11-1	TRBJ2-6	20	CASSPPQPGGKITGANVLTF
TRBV7-9	TRBJ2-7	15	CASSLVQGSTYEQYF
TRBV4-3	TRBJ2-1	16	CASSQDTRLTGNEQFF
TRBV6-2/TRBV6-3	TRBJ2-5	13	CASSPISRETQYF
TRBV27	TRBJ2-1	15	CASTRGGPALYEQFF
TRBV12-3/TRBV12-4	TRBJ2-1	15	CASSSWGLADNEQFF
TRBV20-1	TRBJ1-1	13	CSATTGENTEAFF
TRBV7-6	TRBJ2-1	15	CASSLTGPSYNEQFF
TRBV18	TRBJ1-4	16	CASSSTGTSRNEKLFF
TRBV29-1	TRBJ2-2	14	CSVGGERRTGELFF
TRBV9	TRBJ2-1	16	CASSVRTGDTYNEQFF
TRBV10-3	TRBJ2-5	14	CAISETGVAETQYF
TRBV12-3/TRBV12-4	TRBJ1-2	13	CASGNEANYGYTF
TRBV5-1	TRBJ2-4	19	CEASGLAGGRPLAKNIQYF
TRBV30	TRBJ2-6	16	CAWKEVGDSGANVLTF
TRBV28	TRBJ2-1	14	CASSLWLGYNEQFF
TRBV27	TRBJ1-1	13	CASRRGPGNEAFF
TRBV27	TRBJ1-2	14	CASSLYPGQYGYTF
TRBV6-2/TRBV6-3	TRBJ2-3	16	CASSYPDRVFSDTQYF
TRBV6-6	TRBJ2-3	13	CASSYSVTDTQYF
TRBV29-1	TRBJ1-3	15	CSVEDLGTSGNTIYF
TRBV7-9	TRBJ2-3	12	CASSLLADTQYF
TRBV4-2	TRBJ1-2	15	CASSHPGGNPYGYTF
TRBV20-1	TRBJ1-1	14	CSAYLSVPNTEAFF
TRBV5-6	TRBJ1-2	17	CASSHPTSGSQGYGYTF
TRBV4-1	TRBJ1-5	16	CASSQEVIHSNQPQHF
TRBV5-6	TRBJ2-5	14	CASSLVGGLETQYF
TRBV4-2	TRBJ2-2	14	CASSHYGPTGELFF
TRBV4-1	TRBJ2-1	12	CASSQVQNEQFF
TRBV12-3/TRBV12-4	TRBJ2-1	15	CASRTTGAGNDEQFF
TRBV12-3/TRBV12-4	TRBJ2-1	12	CASCLANNEQFF
TRBV12-3/TRBV12-4	TRBJ2-3	14	CASSQGSRADTQYF